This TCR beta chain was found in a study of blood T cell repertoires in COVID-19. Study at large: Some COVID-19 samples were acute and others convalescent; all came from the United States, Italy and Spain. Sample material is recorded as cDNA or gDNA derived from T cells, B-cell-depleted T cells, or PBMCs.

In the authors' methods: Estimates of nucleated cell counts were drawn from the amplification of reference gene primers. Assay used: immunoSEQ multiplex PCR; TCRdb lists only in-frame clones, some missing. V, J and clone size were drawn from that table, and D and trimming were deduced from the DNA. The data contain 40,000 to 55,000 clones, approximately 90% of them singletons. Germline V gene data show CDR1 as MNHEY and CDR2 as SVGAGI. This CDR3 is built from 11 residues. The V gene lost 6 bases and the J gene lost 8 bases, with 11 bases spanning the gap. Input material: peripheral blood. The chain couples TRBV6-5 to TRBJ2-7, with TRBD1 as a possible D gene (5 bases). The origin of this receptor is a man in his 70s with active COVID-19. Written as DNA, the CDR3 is TGTGCCAGCAGCAACGACAGACAGCAGTACTTC. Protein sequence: CASSNDRQQYF.